The sample holds a few counts of the clone carrying this TCR beta chain. Antigen: not known. These data come from a study of T cell responses to AZD1222 COVID-19 vaccine. About the study: Some second doses came at about 4 weeks and others at about 12 weeks; these were pooled.

Study observations and caveats: The study identified only five or six AZD1222 recipients as seropositive at baseline. Two AZD1222 administrations were followed by greater Spike-specific TCR breadth and depth. Spike was spanned by vaccine-associated CD4 TCRs, which were dominant at 160-218 and 743-854.

TCRdb's table, derived via immunoSEQ multiplex PCR, lists solely in-frame clones and lacks some. The sample lists under 95,000 clones, approximately 90% occurring once. CDR1 and CDR2 from the germline V gene are SNHLY and FYNNEI. The V and J ends lost 2 bases and 5 bases respectively, with 21 bases between them. This CDR3 spans 17 amino acids. Source: peripheral blood, taken on day 0 of AZD1222 vaccination. The clonotype was recovered from an adult in good health. The V and J genes are TRBV2 and TRBJ2-5; D remains ambiguous. For the CDR3, the DNA is TGTGCCAGCAGTGAATTACAGATCATCGCTAAGAGGGAGACCCAGTACTTC. Protein product: CASSELQIIAKRETQYF.